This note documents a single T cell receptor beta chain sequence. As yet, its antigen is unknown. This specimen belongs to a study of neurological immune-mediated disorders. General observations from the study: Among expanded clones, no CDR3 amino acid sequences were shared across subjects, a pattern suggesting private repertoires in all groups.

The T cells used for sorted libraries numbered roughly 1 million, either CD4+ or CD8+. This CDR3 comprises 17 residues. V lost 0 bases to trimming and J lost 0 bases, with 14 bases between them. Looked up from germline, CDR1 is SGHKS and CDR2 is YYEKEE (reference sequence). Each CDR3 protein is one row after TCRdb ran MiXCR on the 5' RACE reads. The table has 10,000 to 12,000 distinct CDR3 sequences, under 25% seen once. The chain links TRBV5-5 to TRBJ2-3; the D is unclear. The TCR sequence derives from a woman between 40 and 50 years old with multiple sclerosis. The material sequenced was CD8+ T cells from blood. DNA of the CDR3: TGTGCCAGCAGCTTGGTAGGGCATCCCTCTAGCACAGATACGCAGTATTTT. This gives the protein CASSLVGHPSSTDTQYF.